These T cell receptor beta chains were read from a single sample in a study of blood T cell repertoires in COVID-19. TCRdb keeps only in-frame clones here, not all; method: immunoSEQ multiplex PCR. The repertoire holds 200,000 or so clones, about 91% seen once, with about 2.3% in the top ten. Sequenced sample: PBMCs or T cells enriched from blood (not recorded which). The receptors were sampled from a woman in her 40s with acute COVID-19. The CDR3 runs from the conserved cysteine through the conserved F or W. D genes are given only for firm matches. Size is omitted from some rows. Given values are once, few, many or a class for expanded clones.

D gene: TRBD2; clone size: NA; J gene: TRBJ2-5; V gene: TRBV20-1; CDR3 protein: CSASAPGGAYQETQYF; CDR3 DNA: TGCAGTGCTAGTGCGCCCGGGGGGGCCTATCAGGAGACCCAGTACTTC
D gene: NA; clone size: NA; J gene: TRBJ1-1; V gene: TRBV6-2/TRBV6-3; CDR3 protein: CASSYSNGQGHVGTEAFF; CDR3 DNA: TGTGCCAGCAGTTACTCGAATGGGCAGGGCCACGTGGGCACTGAAGCTTTCTTT
D gene: TRBD1; clone size: NA; J gene: TRBJ2-3; V gene: TRBV7-6; CDR3 protein: CASSFPGQSTDTQYF; CDR3 DNA: TGTGCCAGCAGCTTTCCGGGACAGAGCACAGATACGCAGTATTTT
D gene: TRBD2; clone size: few; J gene: TRBJ2-2; V gene: TRBV7-9; CDR3 protein: CASSPLAARTGELFF; CDR3 DNA: TGTGCCAGCAGCCCCCTAGCGGCCCGCACCGGGGAGCTGTTTTTT
D gene: NA; clone size: NA; J gene: TRBJ2-1; V gene: TRBV19; CDR3 protein: CASSPQGFNEQFF; CDR3 DNA: TGTGCCAGTAGTCCACAGGGATTCAATGAGCAGTTCTTC
D gene: NA; clone size: NA; J gene: TRBJ2-1; V gene: TRBV24-1; CDR3 protein: CATSEPGDHEQFF; CDR3 DNA: TGTGCCACCAGTGAGCCAGGGGATCATGAGCAGTTCTTC
D gene: TRBD1; clone size: NA; J gene: TRBJ2-2; V gene: TRBV9; CDR3 protein: CASSADRGDTGELFF; CDR3 DNA: TGTGCCAGCAGCGCCGACAGGGGGGACACCGGGGAGCTGTTTTTT
D gene: NA; clone size: many; J gene: TRBJ2-3; V gene: TRBV2; CDR3 protein: CASGGPYTDTQYF; CDR3 DNA: TGTGCCAGCGGGGGCCCTTACACAGATACGCAGTATTTT
D gene: NA; clone size: NA; J gene: TRBJ2-1; V gene: TRBV5-1; CDR3 protein: CASSRTTSSYNEQFF; CDR3 DNA: TGCGCCAGCAGCCGCACCACAAGCTCCTACAATGAGCAGTTCTTC
D gene: NA; clone size: NA; J gene: TRBJ2-7; V gene: TRBV7-9; CDR3 protein: CASSLSAGDEQYF; CDR3 DNA: TGTGCCAGCAGCTTATCGGCCGGGGACGAGCAGTACTTC
D gene: NA; clone size: NA; J gene: TRBJ1-2; V gene: TRBV5-8; CDR3 protein: CASSPDRRGGYTF; CDR3 DNA: TGTGCCAGCAGTCCCGACAGAAGGGGTGGCTACACCTTC
D gene: NA; clone size: NA; J gene: TRBJ1-1; V gene: TRBV10-2; CDR3 protein: CASSGRRFAEAFF; CDR3 DNA: TGCGCCAGCAGTGGACGGAGGTTCGCTGAAGCTTTCTTT
D gene: NA; clone size: NA; J gene: TRBJ1-2; V gene: TRBV5-4; CDR3 protein: CASSLAGTPQGGYTF; CDR3 DNA: TGTGCCAGCAGCTTGGCCGGGACTCCTCAGGGTGGCTACACCTTC
D gene: TRBD1; clone size: NA; J gene: TRBJ1-2; V gene: TRBV3-1/TRBV3-2; CDR3 protein: CASSERQGIAGYTF; CDR3 DNA: TGTGCCAGCAGCGAACGACAGGGAATAGCGGGCTACACCTTC
D gene: TRBD1; clone size: NA; J gene: TRBJ1-1; V gene: TRBV4-1; CDR3 protein: CASSPLTGERTEAFF; CDR3 DNA: TGCGCCAGCAGCCCTCTAACAGGGGAGAGAACTGAAGCTTTCTTT
D gene: TRBD2; clone size: NA; J gene: TRBJ2-5; V gene: TRBV29-1; CDR3 protein: CSVGTSWETQYF; CDR3 DNA: TGCAGCGTGGGGACTAGTTGGGAGACCCAGTACTTC
D gene: NA; clone size: NA; J gene: TRBJ1-4; V gene: TRBV7-6; CDR3 protein: CASSVGQTQEKLFF; CDR3 DNA: TGTGCCAGCAGCGTTGGGCAAACTCAGGAAAAACTGTTTTTT
D gene: TRBD2; clone size: NA; J gene: TRBJ2-1; V gene: TRBV6-2/TRBV6-3; CDR3 protein: CASSVPGTSSYNEQFF; CDR3 DNA: TGTGCCAGCAGCGTACCCGGGACTAGCTCTTACAATGAGCAGTTCTTC
D gene: TRBD2; clone size: once; J gene: TRBJ2-2; V gene: TRBV11-3; CDR3 protein: CASSLVLGGGTGELFF; CDR3 DNA: TGTGCCAGCAGCTTAGTCTTAGGCGGGGGCACCGGGGAGCTGTTTTTT
D gene: NA; clone size: NA; J gene: TRBJ2-7; V gene: TRBV7-2; CDR3 protein: CASSLAGGLTYEQYF; CDR3 DNA: TGTGCCAGCAGCTTAGCGGGGGGTCTTACCTACGAGCAGTACTTC
D gene: NA; clone size: NA; J gene: TRBJ2-1; V gene: TRBV19; CDR3 protein: CASSIERWSSYNEQFF; CDR3 DNA: TGTGCCAGTAGTATAGAGCGGTGGAGCTCCTACAATGAGCAGTTCTTC
D gene: TRBD1; clone size: NA; J gene: TRBJ1-4; V gene: TRBV4-1; CDR3 protein: CASSRPGQGLEKLFF; CDR3 DNA: TGCGCCAGCAGCCGCCCCGGACAGGGTCTGGAAAAACTGTTTTTT
D gene: NA; clone size: few; J gene: TRBJ2-1; V gene: TRBV6-4; CDR3 protein: CASSDSSENEQFF; CDR3 DNA: TGTGCCAGCAGTGACTCGAGTGAGAATGAGCAGTTCTTC
D gene: TRBD1; clone size: NA; J gene: TRBJ1-5; V gene: TRBV5-6; CDR3 protein: CASSSLRDRVDQPQHF; CDR3 DNA: TGTGCCAGCAGCAGCCTCCGGGACAGGGTGGATCAGCCCCAGCATTTT
D gene: TRBD1; clone size: NA; J gene: TRBJ2-7; V gene: TRBV6-1; CDR3 protein: CASSDRGQGYHEQYF; CDR3 DNA: TGTGCCAGCAGTGATCGAGGACAGGGGTACCACGAGCAGTACTTC
D gene: TRBD1; clone size: NA; J gene: TRBJ1-5; V gene: TRBV3-1/TRBV3-2; CDR3 protein: CASSQGDRGVQPQHF; CDR3 DNA: TGTGCCAGCAGCCAAGGGGACAGGGGGGTTCAGCCCCAGCATTTT
D gene: TRBD1; clone size: NA; J gene: TRBJ1-6; V gene: TRBV30; CDR3 protein: CAWSAGQGSPLHF; CDR3 DNA: TGTGCCTGGAGTGCAGGACAGGGCTCACCCCTCCACTTT
D gene: NA; clone size: NA; J gene: TRBJ1-1; V gene: TRBV6-1; CDR3 protein: CASSEAGPNTEAFF; CDR3 DNA: TGTGCCAGCAGTGAGGCAGGTCCGAACACTGAAGCTTTCTTT
D gene: TRBD1; clone size: NA; J gene: TRBJ1-5; V gene: TRBV19; CDR3 protein: CASSWTGRGNQPQHF; CDR3 DNA: TGTGCCAGTAGTTGGACAGGTAGGGGCAATCAGCCCCAGCATTTT
D gene: NA; clone size: NA; J gene: TRBJ1-2; V gene: TRBV5-1; CDR3 protein: CASSDSYGYTF; CDR3 DNA: TGCGCCAGCAGCGACAGCTATGGCTACACCTTC
D gene: TRBD2; clone size: NA; J gene: TRBJ2-3; V gene: TRBV9; CDR3 protein: CASSAGHLAGVTDTQYF; CDR3 DNA: TGTGCCAGCAGCGCGGGACATCTAGCGGGGGTTACAGATACGCAGTATTTT
D gene: NA; clone size: NA; J gene: TRBJ1-1; V gene: TRBV18; CDR3 protein: CASSPGQGEAFF; CDR3 DNA: TGTGCCAGCTCACCGGGGCAAGGGGAAGCTTTCTTT
D gene: NA; clone size: NA; J gene: TRBJ1-3; V gene: TRBV6-5; CDR3 protein: CASSRLLGNTIYF; CDR3 DNA: TGTGCCAGCAGCCGACTCCTGGGAAACACCATATATTTT
D gene: TRBD1; clone size: NA; J gene: TRBJ2-5; V gene: TRBV5-1; CDR3 protein: CASRTGTEETQYF; CDR3 DNA: TGCGCCAGCAGAACCGGGACAGAGGAGACCCAGTACTTC
D gene: NA; clone size: NA; J gene: TRBJ1-6; V gene: TRBV11-3; CDR3 protein: CASSLARNSPLHF; CDR3 DNA: TGTGCCAGCAGCTTAGCCAGAAATTCACCCCTCCACTTT
D gene: TRBD1; clone size: few; J gene: TRBJ1-5; V gene: TRBV2; CDR3 protein: CASSEGTGYQPQHF; CDR3 DNA: TGTGCCAGCAGTGAAGGGACAGGCTATCAGCCCCAGCATTTT
D gene: NA; clone size: NA; J gene: TRBJ1-2; V gene: TRBV5-1; CDR3 protein: CASSFTADHGYTF; CDR3 DNA: TGCGCCAGCAGCTTTACAGCGGATCATGGCTACACCTTC